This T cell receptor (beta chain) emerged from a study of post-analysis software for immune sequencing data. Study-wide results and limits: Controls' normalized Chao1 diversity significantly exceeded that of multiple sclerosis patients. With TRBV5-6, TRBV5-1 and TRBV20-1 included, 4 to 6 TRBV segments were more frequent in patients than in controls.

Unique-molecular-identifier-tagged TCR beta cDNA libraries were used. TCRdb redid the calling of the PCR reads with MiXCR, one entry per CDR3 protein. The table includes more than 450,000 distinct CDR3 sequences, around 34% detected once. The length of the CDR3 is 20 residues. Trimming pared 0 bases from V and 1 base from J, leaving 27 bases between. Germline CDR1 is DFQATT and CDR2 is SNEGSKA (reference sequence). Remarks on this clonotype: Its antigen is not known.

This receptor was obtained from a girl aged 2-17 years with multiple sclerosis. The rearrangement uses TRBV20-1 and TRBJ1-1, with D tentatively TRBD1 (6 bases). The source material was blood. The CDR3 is CSARDGSRDTDFGQNTEAFF. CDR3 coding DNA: TGCAGTGCTAGAGATGGTTCAAGGGACACCGATTTTGGGCAGAACACTGAAGCTTTCTTT.